This TCR beta chain was obtained from a study of blood T cells in healthy people across ages. Germline CDR1 MDHEN, CDR2 SYDVKM. Germline trimming cut 2 bases from V and 8 bases from J; bases unmatched to any gene: 10. The length of the CDR3 is 16 residues. The use of a sample-barcoded 5' primer and a J-beta primer mix characterized a second PCR of roughly 7 to 11 cycles. At least 2.5 million CDR3-containing paired-end reads were obtained per sample. TCRdb reanalysed the 5' RACE reads using MiXCR and keeps one entry per CDR3 protein. The data show around 1,500,000 distinct CDR3 sequences, 42% seen once. The count of this clonotype is one.

The receptor was isolated from a woman between 18 and 30 years old in good health. Material for sequencing was blood. The genes are TRBV28 and TRBJ2-1; 9 bases are shared with TRBD2. The CDR3 protein is CASSLAGGAAMDEQFF. In nucleotides, the CDR3 is TGTGCCAGCAGTTTAGCGGGGGGGGCCGCGATGGATGAGCAGTTCTTC.